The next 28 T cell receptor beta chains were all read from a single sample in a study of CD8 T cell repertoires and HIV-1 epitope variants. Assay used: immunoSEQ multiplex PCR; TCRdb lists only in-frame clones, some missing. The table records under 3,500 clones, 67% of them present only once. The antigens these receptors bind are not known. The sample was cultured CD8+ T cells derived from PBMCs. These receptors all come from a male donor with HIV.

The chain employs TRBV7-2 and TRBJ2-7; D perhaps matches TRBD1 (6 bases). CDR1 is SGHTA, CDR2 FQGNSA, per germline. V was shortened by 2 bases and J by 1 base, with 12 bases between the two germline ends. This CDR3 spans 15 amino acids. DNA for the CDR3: TGTGCCAGCAGCTTATCGGACAGCCGTTCCTACGAGCAGTACTTC. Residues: CASSLSDSRSYEQYF.

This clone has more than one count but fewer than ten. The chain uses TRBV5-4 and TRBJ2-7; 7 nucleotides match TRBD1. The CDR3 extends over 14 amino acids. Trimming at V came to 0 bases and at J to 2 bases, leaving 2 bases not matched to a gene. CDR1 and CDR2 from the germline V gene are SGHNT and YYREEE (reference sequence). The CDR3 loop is CASSLGDSAYEQYF. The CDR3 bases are TGTGCCAGCAGCTTGGGGGACAGTGCCTACGAGCAGTACTTC.

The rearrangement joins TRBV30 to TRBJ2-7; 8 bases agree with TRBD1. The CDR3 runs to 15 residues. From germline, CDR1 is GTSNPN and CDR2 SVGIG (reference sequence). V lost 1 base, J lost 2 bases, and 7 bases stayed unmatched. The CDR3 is CAWSARDRKPYEQYF. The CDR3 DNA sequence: TGTGCCTGGAGTGCGAGGGACAGGAAACCCTACGAGCAGTACTTC.

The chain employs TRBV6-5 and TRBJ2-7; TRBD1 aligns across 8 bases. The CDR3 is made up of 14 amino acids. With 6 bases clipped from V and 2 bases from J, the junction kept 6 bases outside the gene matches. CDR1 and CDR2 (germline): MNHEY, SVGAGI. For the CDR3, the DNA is TGTGCCAGCAGAGAGACAGGGGCCACCTACGAGCAGTACTTC. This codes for CASRETGATYEQYF.

CDR3 in amino acids: CASSLSRGTADNEQFF. The CDR3 DNA reads TGTGCCAGCAGTTTATCCCGAGGGACCGCCGACAATGAGCAGTTCTTC. The genes are TRBV28 and TRBJ2-1; D might be TRBD1 or TRBD2, each matching 5 bases. The germline V and J ends were trimmed by 1 base and 5 bases, with 15 bases remaining between them. Germline assignment: CDR1 MDHEN and CDR2 SYDVKM. The CDR3 loop spans 16 amino acids.

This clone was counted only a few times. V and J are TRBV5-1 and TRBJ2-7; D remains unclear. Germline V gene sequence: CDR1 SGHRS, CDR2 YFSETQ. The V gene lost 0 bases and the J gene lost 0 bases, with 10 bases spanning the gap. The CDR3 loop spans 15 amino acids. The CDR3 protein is CASSLEVVSSYEQYF. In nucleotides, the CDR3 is TGCGCCAGCAGCTTGGAGGTCGTTTCCTCCTACGAGCAGTACTTC.

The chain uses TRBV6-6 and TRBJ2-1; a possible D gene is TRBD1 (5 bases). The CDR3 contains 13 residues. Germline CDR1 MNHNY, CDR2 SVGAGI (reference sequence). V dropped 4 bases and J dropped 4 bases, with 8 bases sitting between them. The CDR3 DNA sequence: TGTGCCAGCAGTTTCGACAGTTACAATGAGCAGTTCTTC. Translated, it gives CASSFDSYNEQFF.

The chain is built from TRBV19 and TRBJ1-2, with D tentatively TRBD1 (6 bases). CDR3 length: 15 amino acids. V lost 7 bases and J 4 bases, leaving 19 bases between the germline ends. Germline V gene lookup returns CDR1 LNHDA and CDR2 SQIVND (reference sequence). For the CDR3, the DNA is TGTGCCAGTACCGGGCGGGGGGACATCGTCTATGGCTACACCTTC. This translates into CASTGRGDIVYGYTF.

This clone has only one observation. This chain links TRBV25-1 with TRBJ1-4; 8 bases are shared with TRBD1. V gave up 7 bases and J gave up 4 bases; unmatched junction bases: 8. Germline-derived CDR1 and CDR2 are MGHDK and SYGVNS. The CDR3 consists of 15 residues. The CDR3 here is CASTSSGQGNEKLFF. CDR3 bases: TGTGCCAGCACCTCTTCCGGACAGGGTAATGAAAAACTGTTTTTT. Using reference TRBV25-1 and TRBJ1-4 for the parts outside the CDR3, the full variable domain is EADIYQTPRYLVIGTGKKITLECSQTMGHDKMYWYQQDPGMELHLIHYSYGVNSTEKGDLSSESTVSRIRTEHFPLTLESARPSHTSQYLCASTSSGQGNEKLFFGSGTQLSVL.

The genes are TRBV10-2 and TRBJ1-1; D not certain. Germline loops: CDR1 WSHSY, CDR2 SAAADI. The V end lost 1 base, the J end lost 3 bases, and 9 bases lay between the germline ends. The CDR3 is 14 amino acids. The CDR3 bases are TGCGCCAGCAGTGAGTTGGAACTTTACACTGAAGCTTTCTTT. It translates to CASSELELYTEAFF.

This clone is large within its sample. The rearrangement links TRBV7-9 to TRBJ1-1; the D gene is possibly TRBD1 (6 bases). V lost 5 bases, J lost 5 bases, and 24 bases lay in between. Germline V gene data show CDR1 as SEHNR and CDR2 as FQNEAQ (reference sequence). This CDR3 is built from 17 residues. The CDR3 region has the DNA TGTGCCAGCAGCCCCCGGGGGATGGGGGCATCGAGAACTGAAGCTTTCTTT. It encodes CASSPRGMGASRTEAFF.

The CDR3: CASSMGNEQFF. CDR3 bases: TGTGCCAGTAGTATGGGCAATGAGCAGTTCTTC. The chain carries TRBV19 and TRBJ2-1; D ambiguous. Trimming shortened V by 3 bases and J by 6 bases, and 3 bases separated the two germline ends. Germline V CDR1 and CDR2: LNHDA, SQIVND (reference sequence). The CDR3 has 11 amino acids.

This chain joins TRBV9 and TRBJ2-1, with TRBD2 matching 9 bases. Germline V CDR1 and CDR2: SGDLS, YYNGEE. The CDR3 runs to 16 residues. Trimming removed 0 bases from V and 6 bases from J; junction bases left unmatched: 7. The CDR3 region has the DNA TGTGCCAGCAGCGTAGGCGGCGGGGGGGCCTCCAATGAGCAGTTCTTC. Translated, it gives CASSVGGGGASNEQFF.

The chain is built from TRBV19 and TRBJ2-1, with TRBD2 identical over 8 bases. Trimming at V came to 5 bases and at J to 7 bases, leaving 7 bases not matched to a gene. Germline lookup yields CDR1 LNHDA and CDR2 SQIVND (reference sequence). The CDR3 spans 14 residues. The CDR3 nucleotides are TGTGCCAGTAGTTATAGCGGGGATTTGAATGAGCAGTTCTTC. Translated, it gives CASSYSGDLNEQFF.

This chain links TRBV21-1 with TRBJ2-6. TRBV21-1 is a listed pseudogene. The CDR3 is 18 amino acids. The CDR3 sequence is CASSTCLGRNSGANVLTF. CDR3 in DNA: TGTGCCAGCAGCACTTGCCTCGGACGCAACTCTGGGGCCAACGTCCTGACTTTC.

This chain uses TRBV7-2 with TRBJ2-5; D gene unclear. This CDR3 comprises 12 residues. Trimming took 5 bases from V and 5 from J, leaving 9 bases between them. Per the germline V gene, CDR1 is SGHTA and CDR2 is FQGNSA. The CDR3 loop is CASSPEAETQYF. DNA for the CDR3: TGTGCCAGCAGCCCAGAGGCGGAGACCCAGTACTTC.

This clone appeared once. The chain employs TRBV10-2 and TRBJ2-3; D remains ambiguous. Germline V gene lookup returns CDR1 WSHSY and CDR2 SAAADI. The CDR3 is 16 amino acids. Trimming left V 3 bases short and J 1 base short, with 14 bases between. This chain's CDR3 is CASSDWRSAGTDTQYF. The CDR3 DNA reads TGCGCCAGCAGTGACTGGCGGAGCGCGGGCACAGATACGCAGTATTTT.

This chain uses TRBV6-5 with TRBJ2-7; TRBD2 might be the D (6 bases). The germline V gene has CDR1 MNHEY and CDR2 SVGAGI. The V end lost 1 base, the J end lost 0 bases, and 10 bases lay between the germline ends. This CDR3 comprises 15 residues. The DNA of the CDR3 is TGTGCCAGCAGTTACTTCGGAGGGACCTCCTACGAGCAGTACTTC. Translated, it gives CASSYFGGTSYEQYF.

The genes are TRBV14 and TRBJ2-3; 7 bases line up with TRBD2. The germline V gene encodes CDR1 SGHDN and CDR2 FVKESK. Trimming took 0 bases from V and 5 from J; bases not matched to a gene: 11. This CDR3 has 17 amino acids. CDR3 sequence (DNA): TGTGCCAGCAGCCAAGATAGGAGGGAGGGCCGGGGAGATACGCAGTATTTT. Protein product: CASSQDRREGRGDTQYF.

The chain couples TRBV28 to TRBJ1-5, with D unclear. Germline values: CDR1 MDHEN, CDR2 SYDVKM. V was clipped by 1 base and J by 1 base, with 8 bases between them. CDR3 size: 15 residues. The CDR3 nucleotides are TGTGCCAGCAGTTTATTTTTGGACAGCAATCAGCCCCAGCATTTT. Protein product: CASSLFLDSNQPQHF.

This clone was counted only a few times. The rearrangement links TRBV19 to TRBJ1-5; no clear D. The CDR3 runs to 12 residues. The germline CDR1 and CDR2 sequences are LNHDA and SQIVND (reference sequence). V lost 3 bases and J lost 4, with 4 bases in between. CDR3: CASSMGNQPQHF. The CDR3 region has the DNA TGTGCCAGTAGTATGGGGAATCAGCCCCAGCATTTT.

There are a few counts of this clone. DNA for the CDR3: TGTGCCAGCAGCTCAACGACTAGCGGGATCGGTGAGCAGTTCTTC. Translation gives CASSSTTSGIGEQFF. The rearrangement uses TRBV7-9 and TRBJ2-1; 11 bases are a match to TRBD2. This CDR3 is 15 amino acids long. CDR1 is SEHNR, CDR2 FQNEAQ, per germline (reference sequence). The V gene end was trimmed by 4 bases and the J gene end by 9 bases; junction bases not matched to a gene: 8.

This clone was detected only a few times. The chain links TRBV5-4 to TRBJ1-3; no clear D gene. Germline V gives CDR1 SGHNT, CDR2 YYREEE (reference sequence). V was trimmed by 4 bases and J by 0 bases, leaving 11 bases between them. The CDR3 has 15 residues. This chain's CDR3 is CASSPWPSSGNTIYF. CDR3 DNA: TGTGCCAGCAGCCCCTGGCCGAGCTCTGGAAACACCATATATTTT.

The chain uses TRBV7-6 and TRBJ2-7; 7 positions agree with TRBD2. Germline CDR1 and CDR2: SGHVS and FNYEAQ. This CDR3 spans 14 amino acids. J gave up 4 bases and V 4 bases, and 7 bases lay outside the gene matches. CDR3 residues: CASSSLAEDYEQYF. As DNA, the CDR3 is TGTGCCAGCAGCTCCCTAGCGGAAGATTACGAGCAGTACTTC.

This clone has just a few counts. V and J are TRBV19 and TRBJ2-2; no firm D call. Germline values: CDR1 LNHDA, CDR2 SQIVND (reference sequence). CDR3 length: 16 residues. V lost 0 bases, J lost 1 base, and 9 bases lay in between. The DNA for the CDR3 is TGTGCCAGTAGTATAGATCTTCGTGGGAACACCGGGGAGCTGTTTTTT. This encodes CASSIDLRGNTGELFF.

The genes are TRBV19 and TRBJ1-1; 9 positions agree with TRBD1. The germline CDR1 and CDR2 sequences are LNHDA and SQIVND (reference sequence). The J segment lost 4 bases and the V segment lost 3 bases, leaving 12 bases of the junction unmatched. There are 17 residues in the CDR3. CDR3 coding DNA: TGTGCCAGTAGTATTTACCGGGACAGGGCGGTGGGCACTGAAGCTTTCTTT. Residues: CASSIYRDRAVGTEAFF.

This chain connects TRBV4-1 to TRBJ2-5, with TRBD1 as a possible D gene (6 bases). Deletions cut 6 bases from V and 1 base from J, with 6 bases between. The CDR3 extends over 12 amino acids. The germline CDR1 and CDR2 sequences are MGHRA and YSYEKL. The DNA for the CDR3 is TGCGCCAGCAGAGGGGGCCAAGAGACCCAGTACTTC. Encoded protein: CASRGGQETQYF.

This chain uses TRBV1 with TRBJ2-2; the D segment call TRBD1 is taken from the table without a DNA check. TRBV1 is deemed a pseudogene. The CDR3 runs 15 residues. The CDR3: CTSSQGTGGTGELFF. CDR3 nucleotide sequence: TGCACCAGCAGCCAAGGGACAGGGGGCACCGGGGAGCTGTTTTTT.